This T cell receptor beta chain was profiled in a study of cytomegalovirus exposure and HLA in healthy donors. Overall study results and limits: Subsequent analysis of the 120 or so validation repertoires found a tendency for first-cohort TCR clusters to co-occur. Whilst most TCR sequences proved rare, a subset of public TCRs occurred across many donors. The study listed 150 to 200 cytomegalovirus-associated TCR beta chains.

To note about this clone: Its antigen is as yet unknown.

Some clones are missing from TCRdb's copy, which holds only in-frame ones; the method was immunoSEQ multiplex PCR. This sample yields under 250,000 clones, of which under 95% are seen a single time; 1.1% belongs to the top ten. The CDR3 covers 13 residues. The germline V gene has CDR1 SGHRS and CDR2 YFSETQ. Trimming stripped 2 bases from V and 6 bases from J, with 11 bases between. What was sequenced was PBMCs. The rearrangement links TRBV5-1 to TRBJ1-1; D unresolved. This clonotype was sampled from a woman aged 18-29 years in good health and CMV-seronegative. Written as DNA, the CDR3 is TGCGCCAGCAGCTTAGGAGATTGGGCTGAAGCTTTCTTT. Amino acids: CASSLGDWAEAFF. The whole variable domain, filled in from reference TRBV5-1 and TRBJ1-1, reads KAGVTQTPRYLIKTRGQQVTLSCSPISGHRSVSWYQQTPGQGLQFLFEYFSETQRNKGNFPGRFSGRQFSNSRSEMNVSTLELGDSALYLCASSLGDWAEAFFGQGTRLTVV.